The T cell receptor beta chain described here comes from a study of neurological immune-mediated disorders. Findings and limits, study-wide: Phylogenetic grouping put 18 of 34 multiple sclerosis patients' repertoires into one related-CDR3 cluster, a possible signature.

cDNA synthesis was performed by 5'RACE with 10-nucleotide random UMIs. MiXCR, run by TCRdb on the 5' RACE reads, gives a single entry per CDR3 protein. The table includes 50,000 to 60,000 distinct CDR3 sequences, 4% detected once. This clonotype was counted ten times or more. Its antigen is unknown. The CDR3 totals 14 residues. The V end lost 4 bases, the J end lost 8 bases, and 15 bases lay between the germline ends. Germline V lookup: CDR1 MGHDK, CDR2 SYGVNS. 900,000 to 1,000,000 sorted CD4+ or CD8+ T cells made each library. Sequencing used CD4+ T cells from blood. This rearrangement joins TRBV25-1 to TRBJ1-3; D remains unclear. The sequence derives from a woman between 40 and 50 years old with multiple sclerosis. CDR3 protein: CASSGGGSVDTIYF. The CDR3 region has the DNA TGTGCCAGCAGTGGTGGAGGGTCCGTTGACACCATATATTTT.